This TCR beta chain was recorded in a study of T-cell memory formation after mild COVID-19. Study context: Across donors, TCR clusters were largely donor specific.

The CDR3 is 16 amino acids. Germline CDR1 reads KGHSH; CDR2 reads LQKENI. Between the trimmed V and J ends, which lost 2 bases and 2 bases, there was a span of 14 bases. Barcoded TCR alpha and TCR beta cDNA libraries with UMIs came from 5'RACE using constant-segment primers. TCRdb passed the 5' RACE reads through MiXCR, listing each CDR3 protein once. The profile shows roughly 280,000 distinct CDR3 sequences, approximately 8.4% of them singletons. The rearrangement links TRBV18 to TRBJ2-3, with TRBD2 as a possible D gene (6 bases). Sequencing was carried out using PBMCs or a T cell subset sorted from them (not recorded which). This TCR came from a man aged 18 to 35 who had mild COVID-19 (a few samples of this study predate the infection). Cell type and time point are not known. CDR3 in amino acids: CASSPAGTRYTDTQYF. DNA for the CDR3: TGTGCCAGCTCACCAGCGGGGACTCGATACACAGATACGCAGTATTTT.